The subject of this entry is one TCR beta chain. What it binds is unknown. One junction end disagrees with the germline gene, perhaps due to a read error. The data stem from a study of graft-versus-host responses after intestinal transplantation. Study results and caveats: Analysis identified GvH clones in recipient marrow, with some appearing first in ileum or blood.

Method: immunoSEQ multiplex PCR; TCRdb's copy keeps in-frame clones and lacks some. The sample has about 88,000 clones, approximately 87% seen once. Germline V CDR1 and CDR2: MNHNS, SASEGT. The CDR3 loop spans 15 amino acids. The starting material was unstimulated CD4+ T cells sorted from spleen or lymph node cells, obtained before intestinal transplant. The receptor's source is a human donor who received an intestinal transplant. V is TRBV6-1 and J is TRBJ2-2, with TRBD1 matching 7 bases. CDR3 DNA sequence: TGTGCCAGCAGCGAAGACAGGGCTAACACCGGGGAGCTGTTTTTT. It encodes CASSEDRANTGELFF.